This T cell receptor (beta chain) was documented in a study of brain T cells in children with intractable seizures. Study-level findings and limits: Patients' HCMV serostatus was unknown; virus specificity rests on CDR3 similarity alone. Clones missing pre-surgery may reflect undersampling of that blood sample.

Repertoires were generated with immunoSEQ multiplex PCR, while TCRdb's copy carries only in-frame clones and drops some. The sample lists 340,000 or so clones, over 90% occurring once. The germline V gene has CDR1 MGHDK and CDR2 SYGVNS. The CDR3 is 14 residues long. V was trimmed by 8 bases and J by 4 bases, leaving 12 bases between them. The sample's time point: blood from clinic visit 5 months post-surgery; TSC patient then seizure free. Sequencing was limited to surgery cases with top T cell transcript signatures in brain tissue. Pre-surgery treatment included at least one anti-epileptic drug. This clone was counted between two and nine times. What it binds is not known.

The TCR sequence derives from a boy under three years old with tuberous sclerosis and intractable seizures. The input for sequencing was peripheral blood, taken approximately 5 months after surgery. The rearrangement joins TRBV25-1 to TRBJ2-6, with D unresolved. In nucleotides, the CDR3 is TGTGCCAGCGGACCCTGGGCCGGGGCCAACGTCCTGACTTTC. As protein: CASGPWAGANVLTF.